A single sample gave rise to the 17 T cell receptor beta chains below, sequenced in a study of cytomegalovirus exposure and HLA in healthy donors. PCR involved 60 Vbeta and 13 Jbeta primers. The repertoire was sequenced with immunoSEQ multiplex PCR; TCRdb's copy has only in-frame clones and lacks some. This sample's clone table lists about 160,000 clones. Sequenced material: PBMCs. These receptors originate from a woman aged 60-75 years in good health and CMV-seronegative.

V gene TRBV4-3 combines with J gene TRBJ2-1; 8 nucleotides match TRBD2. This CDR3 spans 16 amino acids. V was clipped by 0 bases and J by 8 bases; unmatched bases: 9. Germline loops: CDR1 LGHNA, CDR2 YSLEER. The CDR3 bases are TGCGCCAGCAGCCAAGAACAACTAGCGGAAGGGGATGAGCAGTTCTTC. Amino acid sequence: CASSQEQLAEGDEQFF.

V is TRBV5-4 and J is TRBJ2-5; D uncertain. This CDR3 comprises 14 residues. CDR1 is SGHNT and CDR2 is YYREEE in the germline V gene (reference sequence). The V end was cut by 1 base, the J end by 0 bases, with 7 bases between. CDR3 bases: TGTGCCAGCAGCTTGCCGTCGTACCAAGAGACCCAGTACTTC. Translated, it gives CASSLPSYQETQYF.

The chain employs TRBV7-6 and TRBJ1-2; 8 bases line up with TRBD1. Unmatched junction bases numbered 16, after V lost 2 bases and J lost 8 bases. The CDR3 has 17 residues. The germline V gene encodes CDR1 SGHVS and CDR2 FNYEAQ. CDR3 in DNA: TGTGCCAGCAGCTTACTATCAGGGGGCGGCGTTTTTGGGGGCTACACCTTC. Translation: CASSLLSGGGVFGGYTF.

The chain links TRBV9 to TRBJ2-2; 7 nucleotides agree with TRBD2. The germline gives CDR1 SGDLS, CDR2 YYNGEE. The CDR3 extends over 15 amino acids. V lost 0 bases to trimming and J lost 4 bases; unmatched junction nucleotides: 3. Here the CDR3 DNA reads TGTGCCAGCAGCGTAGATATAGCGGGCACCGGGGAGCTGTTTTTT. Amino acid sequence: CASSVDIAGTGELFF. The whole variable domain, filled in from reference TRBV9 and TRBJ2-2, reads DSGVTQTPKHLITATGQRVTLRCSPRSGDLSVYWYQQSLDQGLQFLIQYYNGEERAKGNILERFSAQQFPDLHSELNLSSLELGDSALYFCASSVDIAGTGELFFGEGSRLTVL.

The chain is built from TRBV5-1 and TRBJ1-5, with D perhaps TRBD1 (6 bases). V was pared by 3 bases and J by 0 bases, with 19 bases between. Germline V gene sequence: CDR1 SGHRS, CDR2 YFSETQ. CDR3 size: 18 residues. The CDR3 nucleotides read TGCGCCAGCAGCTCCACACGGCTCAGGGGCCTTAGCAATCAGCCCCAGCATTTT. Amino acid sequence: CASSSTRLRGLSNQPQHF.

This chain uses TRBV6-1 with TRBJ1-2; 8 nucleotides match TRBD1. The CDR3 contains 15 residues. Germline V gene data show CDR1 as MNHNS and CDR2 as SASEGT. Losses at the gene ends were 4 bases for V and 6 bases for J; bases not matched to a gene: 10. The chain's CDR3 is CASSGRGRTGHGYTF. The CDR3 DNA reads TGTGCCAGCAGTGGCCGGGGCAGGACAGGGCATGGCTACACCTTC.

V and J are TRBV7-2 and TRBJ2-7, with D hard to call. The germline V and J ends were trimmed by 0 bases and 2 bases, with 5 bases remaining between them. Germline loops: CDR1 SGHTA, CDR2 FQGNSA. The CDR3 is 13 amino acids. This chain's CDR3 is CASSLARTYEQYF. The CDR3 nucleotides read TGTGCCAGCAGCTTAGCCAGGACCTACGAGCAGTACTTC.

The gene calls are TRBV29-1 and TRBJ1-1, with D possibly TRBD1 on 5 matching bases. Trimming pared 2 bases from V and 4 bases from J, leaving 11 bases between. CDR1 is SQVTM, CDR2 ANQGSEA, per germline. This CDR3 contains 13 residues. CDR3: CSVEPRRATEAFF. The CDR3 coding sequence is TGCAGCGTTGAACCTCGCAGGGCCACTGAAGCTTTCTTT.

This chain connects TRBV25-1 to TRBJ2-7; perhaps TRBD2 as D (6 bases). CDR1 is MGHDK, CDR2 SYGVNS, per germline. V gave up 6 bases and J gave up 7 bases, with 10 bases separating them. This CDR3 contains 11 residues. In DNA form, the CDR3 reads TGTGCCAGCAGCTTCGGACTAGAGCAGTACTTC. Translating gives CASSFGLEQYF.

The gene calls are TRBV4-3 and TRBJ2-3; TRBD1 agrees at 8 bases. The V and J ends lost 3 bases and 3 bases, in that order; junction bases with no gene match: 8. This CDR3 has 16 residues. The germline V gene has CDR1 LGHNA and CDR2 YSLEER. CDR3: CASSQARTGRTDTQYF. CDR3 bases: TGCGCCAGCAGCCAGGCCAGGACAGGGAGGACAGATACGCAGTATTTT.

The chain is built from TRBV7-8 and TRBJ2-1, with 7 bases that match TRBD2. The ends lost 0 bases at V and 6 bases at J; junction bases unmatched: 2. The CDR3 runs 14 residues. The germline V gene has CDR1 SGHVS and CDR2 FQNEAQ. Written as DNA, the CDR3 is TGTGCCAGCAGCTTAGCCGGGAGGTCCAATGAGCAGTTCTTC. Amino acid sequence: CASSLAGRSNEQFF. The variable domain in full, completed from reference TRBV7-8 and TRBJ2-1, reads GAGVSQSPRYKVAKRGQDVALRCDPISGHVSLFWYQQALGQGPEFLTYFQNEAQLDKSGLPSDRFFAERPEGSVSTLKIQRTQQEDSAVYLCASSLAGRSNEQFFGPGTRLTVL.

This chain uses TRBV7-3 with TRBJ2-1; 7 nucleotides match TRBD2. Germline values: CDR1 SGHTA, CDR2 FQGTGA. The CDR3 has 16 amino acids. V shed 2 bases and J 4 bases; nucleotides not matched to a gene: 8. The CDR3 DNA sequence: TGTGCCAGCAGCTTATCGGCTTCTAGCGGATACAATGAGCAGTTCTTC. Translation gives CASSLSASSGYNEQFF.

This chain joins TRBV5-1 and TRBJ1-3; D possibly corresponds to TRBD1 (5 bases). The CDR3 has 17 amino acids. Trimming shortened V by 1 base and J by 2 bases, and 16 bases separated the two germline ends. The germline V gene has CDR1 SGHRS and CDR2 YFSETQ. This chain's CDR3 is CASSLSHGRTTGNTIYF. The DNA of the CDR3 is TGCGCCAGCAGCTTGTCACACGGCAGGACAACTGGAAACACCATATATTTT. The full variable domain, its missing parts supplied by reference TRBV5-1 and TRBJ1-3, is KAGVTQTPRYLIKTRGQQVTLSCSPISGHRSVSWYQQTPGQGLQFLFEYFSETQRNKGNFPGRFSGRQFSNSRSEMNVSTLELGDSALYLCASSLSHGRTTGNTIYFGEGSWLTVV.

The CDR3 DNA sequence: TGTGCCAGCAAGCGCCCGAACAGGGGGGATGAAAAACTGTTTTTT. Protein: CASKRPNRGDEKLFF. The V and J genes are TRBV6-6 and TRBJ1-4; 8 bases agree with TRBD1. This CDR3 is 15 amino acids long. V lost 7 bases to trimming and J lost 6 bases; unmatched junction nucleotides: 10. Germline assignment: CDR1 MNHNY and CDR2 SVGAGI (reference sequence).

The chain employs TRBV7-9 and TRBJ2-1; 8 nucleotides align to TRBD2. The trim removed 4 bases at V and 4 bases at J, leaving 6 bases unmatched. The CDR3 has 15 amino acids. The V gene's germline CDR1 is SEHNR and CDR2 FQNEAQ (reference sequence). CDR3 amino acids: CASSSRGGPYNEQFF. DNA for the CDR3: TGTGCCAGCAGCTCCCGGGGGGGCCCATACAATGAGCAGTTCTTC.

This chain joins TRBV18 and TRBJ2-5, with unresolved D. V dropped 5 bases and J dropped 4 bases, with 11 bases sitting between them. CDR1 is KGHSH and CDR2 is LQKENI in the germline V gene. The length of the CDR3 is 13 residues. For the CDR3, the DNA is TGTGCCAGCTCAATGGCGTCGGGAGAGACCCAGTACTTC. Amino acid sequence: CASSMASGETQYF. The complete variable domain, with remaining parts taken from reference TRBV18 and TRBJ2-5, reads NAGVMQNPRHLVRRRGQEARLRCSPMKGHSHVYWYRQLPEEGLKFMVYLQKENIIDESGMPKERFSAEFPKEGPSILRIQQVVRGDSAAYFCASSMASGETQYFGPGTRLLVL.

V usage is TRBV5-1 and J usage is TRBJ2-5; 8 nucleotides match TRBD1. The J call may be incorrect, as the DNA end agrees better with TRBJ2-7. CDR3 length equals 14 residues. CDR1 is SGHRS, CDR2 YFSETQ, per germline. CDR3 sequence reads: CASSPDRGIDEQYF. In nucleotides, the CDR3 is TGCGCCAGCAGCCCTGACAGGGGAATTGACGAGCAGTACTTC.